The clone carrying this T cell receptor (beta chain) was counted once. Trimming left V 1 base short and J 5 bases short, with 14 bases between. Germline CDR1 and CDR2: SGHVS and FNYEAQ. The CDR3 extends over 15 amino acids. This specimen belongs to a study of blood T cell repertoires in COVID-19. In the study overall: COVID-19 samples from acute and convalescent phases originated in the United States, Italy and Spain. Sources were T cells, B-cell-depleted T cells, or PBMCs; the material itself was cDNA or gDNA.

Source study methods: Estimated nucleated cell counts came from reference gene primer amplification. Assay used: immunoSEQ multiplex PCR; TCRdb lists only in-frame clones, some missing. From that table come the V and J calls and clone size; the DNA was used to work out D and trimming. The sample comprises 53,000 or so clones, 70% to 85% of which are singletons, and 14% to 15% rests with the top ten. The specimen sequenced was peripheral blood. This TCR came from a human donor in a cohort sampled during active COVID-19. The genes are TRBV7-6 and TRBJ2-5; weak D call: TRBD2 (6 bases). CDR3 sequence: CASSLGPSAGETQYF. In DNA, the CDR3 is TGTGCCAGCAGCTTAGGTCCTAGCGCCGGGGAGACCCAGTACTTC.